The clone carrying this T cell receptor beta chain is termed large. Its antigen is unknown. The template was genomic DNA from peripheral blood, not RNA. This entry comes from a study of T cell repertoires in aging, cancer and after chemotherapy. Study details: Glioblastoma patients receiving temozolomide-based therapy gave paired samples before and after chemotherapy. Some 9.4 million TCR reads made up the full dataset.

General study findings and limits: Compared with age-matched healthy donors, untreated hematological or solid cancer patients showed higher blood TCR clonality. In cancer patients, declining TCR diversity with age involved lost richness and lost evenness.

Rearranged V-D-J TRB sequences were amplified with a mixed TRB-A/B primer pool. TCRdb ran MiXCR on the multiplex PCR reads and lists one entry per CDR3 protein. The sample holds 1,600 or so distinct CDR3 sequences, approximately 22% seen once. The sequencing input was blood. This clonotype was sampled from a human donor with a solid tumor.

The CDR3 region is CASSLEPLDTEAFF. The CDR3 region has the DNA TGTGCCAGCAGCTTGGAACCCCTGGACACTGAAGCTTTCTTT. V usage is TRBV5-6 and J usage is TRBJ1-1; D is unclear. This CDR3 region has 14 residues. Germline loops: CDR1 SGHDT, CDR2 YYEEEE. V shed 0 bases and J shed 3 bases, with 9 bases lying between them.